One and the same sample provided the 21 T cell receptor beta chains below, sequenced in a study of blood T cell repertoires in COVID-19. The data were produced by immunoSEQ multiplex PCR, yet TCRdb's version contains in-frame clones alone and is incomplete. Here the sample spans over 80,000 clones, about 89% being singletons. Source material: peripheral blood. These receptor sequences come from a human donor in a cohort sampled during active COVID-19.

The V and J genes are TRBV10-1 and TRBJ2-2, with 9 positions matching TRBD1. This CDR3 region has 17 residues. Germline V gene data show CDR1 as WNHNN and CDR2 as SYGVQD (reference sequence). The V segment lost 0 bases and the J segment 0 bases; nucleotides outside the gene matches: 2. The CDR3 loop reads CASSESWDRANTGELFF. CDR3 nucleotide sequence: TGCGCCAGCAGTGAGTCGTGGGACAGGGCGAACACCGGGGAGCTGTTTTTT.

The chain is built from TRBV11-2 and TRBJ2-2; 7 bases are shared with TRBD2. V lost 2 bases, J lost 1 base, and 1 base stayed unmatched. CDR3 size: 15 residues. Looked up from germline, CDR1 is SGHAT and CDR2 is FQNNGV. CDR3 coding DNA: TGTGCCAGCAGCTTACTAGCGGAGAACACCGGGGAGCTGTTTTTT. This encodes CASSLLAENTGELFF.

V is TRBV18 and J is TRBJ1-1, with 9 bases identical to TRBD1. Germline V lookup: CDR1 KGHSH, CDR2 LQKENI. This CDR3 region has 15 residues. J was trimmed by 3 bases and V by 3 bases; bases with no gene match: 5. CDR3 DNA sequence: TGTGCCAGCTCACCGGGACAGGGAGGGGACACTGAAGCTTTCTTT. Its protein is CASSPGQGGDTEAFF.

The chain joins TRBV2 to TRBJ1-1, with D perhaps TRBD1 (5 bases). CDR3 length equals 18 residues. Germline CDR1 reads SNHLY; CDR2 reads FYNNEI. V lost 4 bases and J lost 1, with 22 bases in between. CDR3 in amino acids: CASSGGGSLDRKNTEAFF. For the CDR3, the DNA is TGTGCCAGCAGTGGGGGTGGCAGCCTCGACAGAAAGAACACTGAAGCTTTCTTT.

This chain uses TRBV28 with TRBJ1-1; TRBD1 is a possible D gene (6 bases). The V end lost 9 bases, the J end lost 5 bases, and 19 bases lay between the germline ends. This CDR3 spans 14 amino acids. Germline CDR1 reads MDHEN; CDR2 reads SYDVKM. The CDR3 is CASSVGGGGTEAFF. The CDR3 nucleotides read TGTGCCAGTTCGGTAGGGGGGGGCGGAACTGAAGCTTTCTTT.

V gene TRBV18 combines with J gene TRBJ2-5, with D uncertain. V lost 3 bases and J lost 4, with 9 bases in between. CDR3 length equals 13 residues. CDR1 KGHSH and CDR2 LQKENI come from the germline V gene. The CDR3 DNA is TGTGCCAGCTCACCGTCCGGGTTAGAGACCCAGTACTTC. It yields the protein CASSPSGLETQYF. Combining the CDR3 with reference TRBV18 and TRBJ2-5 gives the whole variable domain NAGVMQNPRHLVRRRGQEARLRCSPMKGHSHVYWYRQLPEEGLKFMVYLQKENIIDESGMPKERFSAEFPKEGPSILRIQQVVRGDSAAYFCASSPSGLETQYFGPGTRLLVL.

There are a few counts of this clone. The rearrangement links TRBV28 to TRBJ2-1, with 8 bases that match TRBD1. CDR3 length: 15 amino acids. Germline CDR1 is MDHEN and CDR2 is SYDVKM. Trimming removed 6 bases from V and 3 bases from J; junction bases left unmatched: 7. CDR3 in DNA: TGTGCCAGCAGAGGCGCCGGACAGGGCTACAATGAGCAGTTCTTC. It encodes CASRGAGQGYNEQFF.

This chain links TRBV7-8 with TRBJ1-2, with a possible D match to TRBD1 (6 bases). V was pared by 5 bases and J by 0 bases, with 13 bases between. There are 15 residues in the CDR3. Per germline, CDR1 SGHVS and CDR2 FQNEAQ. CDR3 bases: TGTGCCAGCAGCCCCTACCGGACAGCTAACTATGGCTACACCTTC. Its translation: CASSPYRTANYGYTF.

The V gene is TRBV5-1, the J gene TRBJ2-2; TRBD2 matches 9 bases. Trimming at V came to 0 bases and at J to 1 base, leaving 1 base not matched to a gene. The CDR3 has 16 residues. Germline V gene sequence: CDR1 SGHRS, CDR2 YFSETQ. The CDR3 protein is CASSLETSGNTGELFF. CDR3 nucleotide sequence: TGCGCCAGCAGCTTGGAGACTAGCGGGAACACCGGGGAGCTGTTTTTT.

This rearrangement joins TRBV3-1 (or the pseudogene TRBV3-2) to TRBJ2-7, with TRBD1 matching over 9 bases. Germline CDR1 reads LGHDT; CDR2 reads YNNKEL (reference sequence). The V segment lost 4 bases and the J segment 2 bases; nucleotides outside the gene matches: 3. The CDR3 length is 14 residues. CDR3 amino acids: CASSRNRGPYEQYF. The CDR3 nucleotides read TGTGCCAGCAGCCGCAACAGGGGGCCCTACGAGCAGTACTTC.

This rearrangement joins TRBV2 to TRBJ1-3, with D unresolved. The germline V gene has CDR1 SNHLY and CDR2 FYNNEI. The CDR3 sequence is 14 residues long. V dropped 2 bases and J dropped 1 base, with 6 bases sitting between them. In DNA form, the CDR3 reads TGTGCCAGCAGTGAAATATTGTCTGGAAACACCATATATTTT. Translated: CASSEILSGNTIYF. Full variable domain (rest looked up from reference TRBV2 and TRBJ1-3): EPEVTQTPSHQVTQMGQEVILRCVPISNHLYFYWYRQILGQKVEFLVSFYNNEISEKSEIFDDQFSVERPDGSNFTLKIRSTKLEDSAMYFCASSEILSGNTIYFGEGSWLTVV.

The gene calls are TRBV5-1 and TRBJ2-1; 8 nucleotides line up with TRBD2. The CDR3 covers 19 residues. CDR1 SGHRS and CDR2 YFSETQ come from the germline V gene. With V trimmed by 4 bases and J by 3 bases, 18 bases remained unmatched. The CDR3 DNA is TGCGCCAGCAGCCTCGCCGGGGGGGCGGGAGGTCCCCTCTACAATGAGCAGTTCTTC. Translation: CASSLAGGAGGPLYNEQFF.

This clone was detected only once. This sequence joins TRBV29-1 and TRBJ1-1; D is undetermined. V lost 8 bases to trimming and J lost 4 bases, with 20 bases between them. The CDR3 length is 14 residues. Germline V lookup: CDR1 SQVTM, CDR2 ANQGSEA. CDR3 in DNA: TGCAGCTCCTCCGGCGCCGGAACGGGCACTGAAGCTTTCTTT. Protein: CSSSGAGTGTEAFF.

This clone was seen a handful of times. The rearrangement uses TRBV3-1 (or the pseudogene TRBV3-2) and TRBJ2-7; 9 nucleotides match TRBD2. CDR1 LGHDT and CDR2 YNNKEL come from the germline V gene (reference sequence). This CDR3 region has 16 residues. J was trimmed by 2 bases and V by 0 bases; bases with no gene match: 5. The CDR3 DNA reads as TGTGCCAGCAGCCAAGATGTTGCGGGAGGGGCCTACGAGCAGTACTTC. This gives the protein CASSQDVAGGAYEQYF.

A single count supports this clone. The chain carries TRBV5-1 and TRBJ1-6; tentative D call: TRBD1 (5 bases). Trimming left V 7 bases short and J 6 bases short, with 11 bases between. The CDR3 spans 13 residues. Per the germline V gene, CDR1 is SGHRS and CDR2 is YFSETQ. The DNA of the CDR3 is TGCGCCAGCGGGGCGGATTTTAATTCACCCCTCCACTTT. It specifies CASGADFNSPLHF.

The CDR3 DNA reads TGTGCCAGTAGTATTAACAGGGGTTCTGGGGCCAACGTCCTGACTTTC. Its protein product is CASSINRGSGANVLTF. This chain joins TRBV19 and TRBJ2-6; 7 bases are a match to TRBD1. CDR1 and CDR2 from the germline V gene are LNHDA and SQIVND (reference sequence). The CDR3 covers 16 residues. V trimming: 3 bases; J trimming: 1 base; junction bases outside the gene matches: 3.

V usage is TRBV6-5 and J usage is TRBJ1-4; D may be TRBD1 (6 bases). V was cut by 0 bases and J by 8 bases, with 13 bases left in between. The CDR3 has 15 residues. Germline CDR1 MNHEY, CDR2 SVGAGI. CDR3 DNA sequence: TGTGCCAGCAGTTACTCCCAACTTGACAGGGAAAAACTGTTTTTT. This codes for CASSYSQLDREKLFF.

Here the CDR3 DNA reads TGTGCCAGCAGCTTAGCTCCAGCGAATTCACCCCTCCACTTT. Amino acid sequence: CASSLAPANSPLHF. The J gene is TRBJ1-6, the V gene TRBV7-8; D unresolved. V gave up 0 bases and J gave up 7 bases, with 7 bases separating them. Germline-derived CDR1 and CDR2 are SGHVS and FQNEAQ. This CDR3 spans 14 amino acids.

The chain couples TRBV7-3 to TRBJ2-1; 9 bases line up with TRBD2. The CDR3 covers 16 residues. Trimming removed 1 base from V and 4 bases from J; junction bases left unmatched: 5. CDR1 and CDR2 from the germline V gene are SGHTA and FQGTGA. The CDR3 DNA reads TGTGCCAGCAGCTTAAACGGCGGGAGGGCTTACAATGAGCAGTTCTTC. This codes for CASSLNGGRAYNEQFF. The variable domain in full, with the rest retrieved from reference TRBV7-3 and TRBJ2-1, is GAGVSQTPSNKVTEKGKYVELRCDPISGHTALYWYRQSLGQGPEFLIYFQGTGAADDSGLPNDRFFAVRPEGSVSTLKIQRTERGDSAVYLCASSLNGGRAYNEQFFGPGTRLTVL.

V is TRBV7-9 and J is TRBJ1-2; weak D call: TRBD1 (6 bases). There are 13 residues in the CDR3. The V and J ends lost 5 bases and 4 bases respectively, with 11 bases between them. From germline, CDR1 is SEHNR and CDR2 FQNEAQ (reference sequence). The CDR3 bases are TGTGCCAGCAGCCCAACAGGGATCTATGGCTACACCTTC. Translating gives CASSPTGIYGYTF.

CDR3 amino acids: CASSAPGYGEQFF. The CDR3 nucleotides are TGTGCCAGCAGTGCCCCAGGGTACGGTGAGCAGTTCTTC. The chain links TRBV27 to TRBJ2-1, with D perhaps matching TRBD1 (5 bases). Trimming took off 5 bases at V and 9 bases at J, with 14 bases between the two ends. Germline values: CDR1 MNHEY, CDR2 SMNVEV (reference sequence). The CDR3 spans 13 residues.